Sequencing of this T cell receptor (beta chain) was carried out in a study of shared clonotypes between healthy human individuals. The J segment lost 0 bases and the V segment lost 6 bases, leaving 11 bases of the junction unmatched. CDR1 and CDR2 (germline): SGHTA, FQGNSA. CDR3 length equals 17 residues. The study, taken as a whole, reports: The generation probabilities recorded for non-shared clonotypes fell below those of clonotypes shared by all four donors.

Comments on this clone: Its matching antigen is unknown.

Each of the donors was a healthy adult who was HIV-negative and had not had a recent acute infection or vaccination. CD4+ cells yielded CD45RA+ naive and CD45RA-negative memory subsets. For each subset, genomic DNA was distributed in equal portions over several immunoSEQ plates. Here immunoSEQ multiplex PCR was the method, and the copy in TCRdb shows in-frame clones only, minus some. Of more than 2,000,000 clones listed, approximately 93% are singletons. The genes are TRBV7-2 and TRBJ2-7; 10 bases align to TRBD2. The source of this sequence is a man between 18 and 29 years old in good health. Some clones in this sample may be carry-over from other donors' samples. The material sequenced was naive CD4+ T cells from PBMCs. Subset specified: CD45RA+ positively selected. CDR3 sequence (DNA): TGTGCCAGCAGGGCCGGAGGGGGACTAGCGTTCTCCTACGAGCAGTACTTC. Its translation: CASRAGGGLAFSYEQYF.